This T cell receptor beta chain was found in a study of response to subunit inactivated influenza vaccine. TCRdb processed the RT-PCR reads anew with MiXCR; each CDR3 protein has one entry. Among over 800,000 distinct CDR3 sequences listed, about 20% were seen once. General study results and limits: A suggestion made by the authors is that each seasonal influenza vaccination recruits few new T cells.

The CDR3 covers 15 residues. Trimming removed 1 base from V and 7 bases from J; junction bases left unmatched: 5. Germline assignment: CDR1 SGHTA and CDR2 FQGNSA. This clonotype was seen a few times. Its matching antigen is unknown. The receptor comes from a man aged 50-60 years who received an inactivated influenza vaccine. V and J are TRBV7-2 and TRBJ2-2, with 8 bases identical to TRBD2. This sample comprised PBMCs from blood, obtained roughly 5 days after vaccination. The CDR3 loop is CASSLDGRAVGELFF. Written as DNA, the CDR3 is TGTGCCAGCAGCTTAGACGGGAGGGCCGTCGGGGAGCTGTTTTTT.